Below are 23 T cell receptor beta chains sequenced from a single sample in a study of shared clonotypes between healthy human individuals. Sequencing was performed with immunoSEQ multiplex PCR; in TCRdb, only in-frame clones are kept and a portion is missing. The sample includes approximately 2.5 million clones, roughly 93% of them seen just once. The sample taken for sequencing was naive CD4+ T cells from PBMCs. Subset given: CD45RA+ positively selected. The receptor set was obtained from a man between 18 and 35 years old in good health. Some clones in this sample may be carry-over from other donors' samples.

V gene TRBV28 combines with J gene TRBJ1-6, with a weak D call TRBD1 (5 bases). The CDR3 sequence is 14 residues long. In germline, CDR1 is MDHEN, CDR2 SYDVKM. V was trimmed by 6 bases and J by 9 bases, leaving 15 bases between them. The CDR3 coding sequence is TGTGCCAGCAGGGGGGATGGGGATTTTTCACCCCTCCACTTT. Amino acids: CASRGDGDFSPLHF.

This chain joins TRBV7-2 and TRBJ2-7; 8 bases are a match to TRBD1. This CDR3 has 15 residues. V gave up 1 base and J gave up 6 bases; unmatched junction bases: 8. Germline-derived CDR1 and CDR2 are SGHTA and FQGNSA. The CDR3 loop is CASSLVGTGLGEQYF. In DNA form, the CDR3 reads TGTGCCAGCAGCTTAGTGGGGACAGGATTGGGCGAGCAGTACTTC.

Turning to this clone: Additional DNA sequences in this sample encode the identical CDR3. The chain has TRBV9 and TRBJ2-5; D is unresolved. V lost 0 bases and J 1 base, leaving 10 bases between the germline ends. The germline CDR1 and CDR2 sequences are SGDLS and YYNGEE. The CDR3 consists of 15 residues. For the CDR3, the DNA is TGTGCCAGCAGCGTAGCTGGCAGGTCCCAAGAGACCCAGTACTTC. It specifies CASSVAGRSQETQYF.

This chain connects TRBV5-4 to TRBJ2-4; 7 bases are shared with TRBD1. This CDR3 has 16 amino acids. Trimming removed 3 bases from V and 0 bases from J; junction bases left unmatched: 6. From germline, CDR1 is SGHNT and CDR2 YYREEE (reference sequence). DNA for the CDR3: TGTGCCAGCAGCTCCGGGACAGACCTAGCCAAAAACATTCAGTACTTC. Translation: CASSSGTDLAKNIQYF.

The V call is TRBV5-1, the J call TRBJ2-7; 7 bases align to TRBD2. The CDR3 spans 14 residues. V was clipped by 4 bases and J by 2 bases; unmatched bases: 6. Looked up from germline, CDR1 is SGHRS and CDR2 is YFSETQ. This CDR3 reads CASSATSAAYEQYF. As DNA, the CDR3 is TGCGCCAGCAGCGCTACTAGCGCTGCCTACGAGCAGTACTTC. The full variable domain, rest sourced from reference TRBV5-1 and TRBJ2-7, is KAGVTQTPRYLIKTRGQQVTLSCSPISGHRSVSWYQQTPGQGLQFLFEYFSETQRNKGNFPGRFSGRQFSNSRSEMNVSTLELGDSALYLCASSATSAAYEQYFGPGTRLTVT.

The chain uses TRBV7-8 and TRBJ2-1; TRBD2 matches at 13 bases. From germline, CDR1 is SGHVS and CDR2 FQNEAQ. There are 15 residues in the CDR3. The V segment lost 8 bases and the J segment 2 bases; nucleotides outside the gene matches: 3. The CDR3 here is CASGTSGTTYNEQFF. The CDR3 DNA is TGTGCCAGCGGGACTAGCGGGACTACCTACAATGAGCAGTTCTTC.

The chain couples TRBV5-1 to TRBJ1-1; 7 bases match TRBD1. V dropped 3 bases and J dropped 1; count of bases not matched to a gene: 6. There are 15 residues in the CDR3. CDR1 and CDR2 from the germline V gene are SGHRS and YFSETQ. The CDR3 protein is CASSSSGQQNTEAFF. The CDR3 DNA follows: TGCGCCAGCAGCTCCTCGGGACAGCAGAACACTGAAGCTTTCTTT.

The V call is TRBV5-1, the J call TRBJ1-6; weak D call: TRBD1 (5 bases). Germline CDR1 SGHRS, CDR2 YFSETQ. The CDR3 sequence is 14 residues long. V was cut by 4 bases and J by 8 bases, with 13 bases left in between. CDR3 amino acids: CASSQGLLDSPLHF. The CDR3 coding sequence is TGCGCCAGCAGCCAGGGCCTATTGGATTCACCCCTCCACTTT.

The genes are TRBV5-8 and TRBJ2-1, with D perhaps TRBD1 (5 bases). Germline CDR1 and CDR2: SGHTS and YDEGEE. CDR3 length equals 15 residues. The germline V and J ends were trimmed by 0 bases and 0 bases, with 7 bases remaining between them. Here the CDR3 DNA reads TGTGCCAGCAGCTTGGGGGGCAGCTCCTACAATGAGCAGTTCTTC. This gives the protein CASSLGGSSYNEQFF. Using reference TRBV5-8 and TRBJ2-1 for the parts outside the CDR3, the full variable domain is EAGVTQSPTHLIKTRGQQATLRCSPISGHTSVYWYQQALGLGLQFLLWYDEGEERNRGNFPPRFSGRQFPNYSSELNVNALELEDSALYLCASSLGGSSYNEQFFGPGTRLTVL.

This rearrangement joins TRBV4-1 to TRBJ2-5, with 10 positions matching TRBD2. V was clipped by 2 bases and J by 11 bases; unmatched bases: 23. The germline gives CDR1 MGHRA, CDR2 YSYEKL. The CDR3 extends over 19 amino acids. CDR3 bases: TGCGCCAGCAGCCAAACCGGGACAAGGACTAGCGGAGGGCCATGGGAGCAGTACTTC. Its protein is CASSQTGTRTSGGPWEQYF.

The chain recombines TRBV27 with TRBJ1-2, with D possibly being TRBD1 (6 bases). V gave up 6 bases and J gave up 4 bases, with 12 bases separating them. Germline CDR1 reads MNHEY; CDR2 reads SMNVEV (reference sequence). This CDR3 has 13 amino acids. In DNA, the CDR3 is TGTGCCAGCAGGTCTACAGGGTCCTATGGCTACACCTTC. Amino acid sequence: CASRSTGSYGYTF.

This clone was seen just once. V usage is TRBV6-6 and J usage is TRBJ2-6; D possibly corresponds to TRBD2 (5 bases). The CDR3 totals 16 residues. CDR1 MNHNY and CDR2 SVGAGI come from the germline V gene (reference sequence). V was cut by 6 bases and J by 6 bases, with 18 bases left in between. The CDR3 region has the DNA TGTGCCAGCAGCCTAGCCGGGGTCCCTGAGGCCAACGTCCTGACTTTC. Amino acids: CASSLAGVPEANVLTF.

The chain employs TRBV18 and TRBJ2-3; the D gene is possibly TRBD1 (6 bases). The CDR3 has 15 amino acids. Germline CDR1 KGHSH, CDR2 LQKENI. The germline V and J ends were trimmed by 2 bases and 2 bases, with 11 bases remaining between them. Written as DNA, the CDR3 is TGTGCCAGCTCACCAAGACAGGTCATCACAGATACGCAGTATTTT. It specifies CASSPRQVITDTQYF.

This clone showed up just once. This chain joins TRBV15 and TRBJ1-3, with TRBD1 matching 7 bases. V gave up 5 bases and J gave up 0 bases; unmatched junction bases: 7. The CDR3 contains 16 residues. CDR1 is LNHNV, CDR2 YYDKDF, per germline (reference sequence). Here the CDR3 reads CATSRTGDFSGNTIYF. Written as DNA, the CDR3 is TGTGCCACCAGCCGTACAGGGGACTTCTCTGGAAACACCATATATTTT.

V is TRBV6-5 and J is TRBJ1-2; D is ambiguous. This CDR3 has 11 amino acids. Germline V gene lookup returns CDR1 MNHEY and CDR2 SVGAGI. V lost 0 bases and J lost 9, with 5 bases in between. CDR3 protein: CASSYSLSYTF. The CDR3 DNA is TGTGCCAGCAGTTACTCTTTAAGCTACACCTTC.

The V call is TRBV5-4, the J call TRBJ1-2; D is ambiguous. CDR1 is SGHNT and CDR2 is YYREEE in the germline V gene (reference sequence). Trimming removed 4 bases from V and 5 bases from J, with 21 bases in between. The CDR3 loop spans 16 amino acids. CDR3 in DNA: TGTGCCAGCAGCGGGCCGTGGGCCACCCGGGGTTATGGCTACACCTTC. It codes for CASSGPWATRGYGYTF. Looking up the rest from reference TRBV5-4 and TRBJ1-2 gives the full variable domain: ETGVTQSPTHLIKTRGQQVTLRCSSQSGHNTVSWYQQALGQGPQFIFQYYREEENGRGNFPPRFSGLQFPNYSSELNVNALELDDSALYLCASSGPWATRGYGYTFGSGTRLTVV.

V usage is TRBV9 and J usage is TRBJ2-2; 8 bases fit TRBD1. The CDR3 spans 19 residues. Germline CDR1 is SGDLS and CDR2 is YYNGEE. J was trimmed by 4 bases and V by 0 bases; bases with no gene match: 14. Here the CDR3 reads CASSVAPFRGQWSTGELFF. DNA of the CDR3: TGTGCCAGCAGCGTAGCCCCCTTCAGGGGGCAGTGGAGCACCGGGGAGCTGTTTTTT.

The V call is TRBV11-2, the J call TRBJ2-7; TRBD2 matches 8 bases. The CDR3 loop spans 14 amino acids. Trimming removed 2 bases from V and 3 bases from J; junction bases left unmatched: 3. Germline values: CDR1 SGHAT, CDR2 FQNNGV. This CDR3 is CASSLLAGNYEQYF. CDR3 DNA sequence: TGTGCCAGCAGCTTACTAGCGGGTAACTACGAGCAGTACTTC.

The chain is built from TRBV4-2 and TRBJ2-1, with 12 bases matching TRBD2. Per the germline V gene, CDR1 is LGHNA and CDR2 is YNFKEQ. V gave up 4 bases and J gave up 5 bases; unmatched junction bases: 3. The CDR3 covers 15 residues. Here the CDR3 DNA reads TGTGCCAGCAGCCGCGGGACTAGCGGGCACAATGAGCAGTTCTTC. Amino acids: CASSRGTSGHNEQFF.

This clone was observed a single time. V usage is TRBV9 and J usage is TRBJ2-7, with 8 bases identical to TRBD1. This CDR3 comprises 15 residues. Per germline, CDR1 SGDLS and CDR2 YYNGEE. The ends lost 1 base at V and 2 bases at J; junction bases unmatched: 5. The DNA of the CDR3 is TGTGCCAGCAGCGTAAAAGAGACAGGGGCCTACGAGCAGTACTTC. Translating it yields CASSVKETGAYEQYF.

This clone came up once. The rearrangement joins TRBV7-7 to TRBJ2-2; D remains unclear. The V end was cut by 4 bases, the J end by 2 bases, with 5 bases between. Per germline, CDR1 SSHAT and CDR2 FNYEAQ (reference sequence). The CDR3 runs to 13 residues. As DNA, the CDR3 is TGTGCCAGCAGCTCGACCAACACCGGGGAGCTGTTTTTT. Translation: CASSSTNTGELFF.

In regard to this clone: Additional DNA sequences in this sample encode the identical CDR3. V usage is TRBV28 and J usage is TRBJ2-5; the D gene is possibly TRBD2 (7 bases). There are 14 residues in the CDR3. Germline values: CDR1 MDHEN, CDR2 SYDVKM. V was clipped by 3 bases and J by 2 bases, with 10 bases between them. CDR3: CASSLGGAQETQYF. The CDR3 coding sequence is TGTGCCAGCAGTTTGGGGGGGGCTCAAGAGACCCAGTACTTC.

The chain links TRBV28 to TRBJ2-5; D assignment may be TRBD1 or TRBD2 (5 bases each). Trimming took 6 bases from V and 5 from J, leaving 28 bases between them. The length of the CDR3 is 18 residues. Looked up from germline, CDR1 is MDHEN and CDR2 is SYDVKM. The CDR3 loop is CASSPGTTLVSPAETQYF. The CDR3 coding sequence is TGTGCCAGCAGCCCCGGGACGACCCTCGTGTCCCCGGCGGAGACCCAGTACTTC.